The sample holds one count of the clone carrying this T cell receptor beta chain. Its antigen is not identified. A 5'RACE reaction primed in the constant segment made cDNA libraries of TCR alpha and TCR beta, and these carried sample barcodes and UMIs. In TCRdb, the 5' RACE reads were re-called with MiXCR into one record per CDR3 protein. The data show around 370,000 distinct CDR3 sequences, 20% to 25% seen once. This sample stems from a study of T-cell memory formation after mild COVID-19. On the study more broadly: TCR clusters showed largely donor specificity. Whole-study findings and limits: Nothing showed for sure that second-wave clones peaking on day 37 were SARS-CoV-2 specific. Most CD4+ clones that shrank were in CM and EM, while CD8+ ones turned up in EMRA.

Germline V gives CDR1 SQVTM, CDR2 ANQGSEA. CDR3 size: 12 residues. With 4 bases removed from V and 0 bases from J, the gap between germline ends came to 6 bases. The rearrangement joins TRBV29-1 to TRBJ1-1; D is uncertain. Material for sequencing was PBMCs or a T cell subset sorted from them (not recorded which). The clonotype was recovered from an adult woman who had mild COVID-19 (a few samples of this study predate the infection). Cell type and time point are not known. The DNA for the CDR3 is TGCAGCGTTGTAGGGATGAACACTGAAGCTTTCTTT. Residues: CSVVGMNTEAFF.